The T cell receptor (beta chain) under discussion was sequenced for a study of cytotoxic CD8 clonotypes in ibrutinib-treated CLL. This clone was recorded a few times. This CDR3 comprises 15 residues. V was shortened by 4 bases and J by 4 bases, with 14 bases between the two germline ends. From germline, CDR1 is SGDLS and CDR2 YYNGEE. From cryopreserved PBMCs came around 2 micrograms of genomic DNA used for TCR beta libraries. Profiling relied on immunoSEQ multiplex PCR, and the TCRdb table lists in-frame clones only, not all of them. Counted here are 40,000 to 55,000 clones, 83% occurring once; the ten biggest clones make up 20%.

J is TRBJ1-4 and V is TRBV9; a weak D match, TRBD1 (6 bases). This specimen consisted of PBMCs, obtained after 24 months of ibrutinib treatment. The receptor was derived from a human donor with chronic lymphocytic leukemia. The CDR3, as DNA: TGTGCCAGCAGCAGAGAGAGGGGGTATAATGAAAAACTGTTTTTT. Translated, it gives CASSRERGYNEKLFF.